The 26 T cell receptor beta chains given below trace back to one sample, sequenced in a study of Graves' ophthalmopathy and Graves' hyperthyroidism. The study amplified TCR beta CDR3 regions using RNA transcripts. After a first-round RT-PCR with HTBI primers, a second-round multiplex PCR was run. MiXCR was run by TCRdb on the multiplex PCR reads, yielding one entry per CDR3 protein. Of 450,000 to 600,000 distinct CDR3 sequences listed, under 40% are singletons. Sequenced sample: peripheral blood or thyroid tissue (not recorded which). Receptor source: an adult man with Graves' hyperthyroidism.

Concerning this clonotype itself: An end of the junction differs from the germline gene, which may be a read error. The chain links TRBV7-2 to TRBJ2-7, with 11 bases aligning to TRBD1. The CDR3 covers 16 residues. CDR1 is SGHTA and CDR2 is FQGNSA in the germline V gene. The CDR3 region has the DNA TGTGCCAGTAGCTTAGAGGTTGGGACAGGGGGGTACGGGCAGTACTTC. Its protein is CASSLEVGTGGYGQYF.

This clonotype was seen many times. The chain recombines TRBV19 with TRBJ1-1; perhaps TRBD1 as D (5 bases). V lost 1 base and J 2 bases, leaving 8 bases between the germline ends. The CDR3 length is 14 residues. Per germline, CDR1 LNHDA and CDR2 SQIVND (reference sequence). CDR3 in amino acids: CASSIGRGNTEAFF. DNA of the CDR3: TGTGCCAGTAGTATAGGGAGGGGTAACACTGAAGCTTTCTTT.

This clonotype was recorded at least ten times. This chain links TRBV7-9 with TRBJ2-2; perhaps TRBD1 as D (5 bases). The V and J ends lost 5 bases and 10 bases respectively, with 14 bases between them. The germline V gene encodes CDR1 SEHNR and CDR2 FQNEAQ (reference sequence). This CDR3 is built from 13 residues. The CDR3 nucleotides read TGTGCCAGCAGCCAAAGACAGTATGAGGAGCTGTTTTTT. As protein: CASSQRQYEELFF.

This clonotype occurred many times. The CDR3 DNA follows: TGTGCCAGCAGTTACTCGCACGAAGCCAGTCAGCCCCAGCATTTT. Residues: CASSYSHEASQPQHF. This chain uses TRBV6-5 with TRBJ1-5, with D unclear. The V and J ends lost 0 bases and 6 bases respectively, with 12 bases between them. This CDR3 spans 15 amino acids. Germline V gives CDR1 MNHEY, CDR2 SVGAGI.

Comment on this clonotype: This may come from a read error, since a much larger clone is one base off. DNA for the CDR3: TGTGCCAGCAGCCGCCATAAAGGGACAGGAAACCAAGAGACCCAGTACTTC. Encoded protein: CASSRHKGTGNQETQYF. V gene TRBV14 combines with J gene TRBJ2-5, with 8 bases that match TRBD1. The CDR3 extends over 17 amino acids. Germline-derived CDR1 and CDR2 are SGHDN and FVKESK. V lost 4 bases to trimming and J lost 0 bases; unmatched junction nucleotides: 10.

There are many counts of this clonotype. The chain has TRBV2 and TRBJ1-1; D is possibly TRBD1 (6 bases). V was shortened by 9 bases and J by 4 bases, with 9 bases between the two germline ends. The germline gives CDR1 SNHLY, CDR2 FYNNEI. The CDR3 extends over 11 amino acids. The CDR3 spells CASTGLTEAFF. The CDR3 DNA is TGTGCCAGTACAGGGCTCACTGAAGCTTTCTTT.

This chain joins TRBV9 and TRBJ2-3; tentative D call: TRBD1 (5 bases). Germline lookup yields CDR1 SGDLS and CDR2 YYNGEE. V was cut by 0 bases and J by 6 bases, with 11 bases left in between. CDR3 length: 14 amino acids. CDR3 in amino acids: CASSVEVQGDTQYF. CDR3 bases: TGTGCCAGCAGCGTAGAGGTTCAGGGCGATACGCAGTATTTT.

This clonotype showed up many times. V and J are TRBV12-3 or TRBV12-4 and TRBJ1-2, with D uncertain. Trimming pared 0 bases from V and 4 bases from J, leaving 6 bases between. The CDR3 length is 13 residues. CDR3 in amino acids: CASSLAGPYGYTF. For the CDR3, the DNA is TGTGCCAGCAGTTTAGCAGGACCCTATGGCTACACCTTC.

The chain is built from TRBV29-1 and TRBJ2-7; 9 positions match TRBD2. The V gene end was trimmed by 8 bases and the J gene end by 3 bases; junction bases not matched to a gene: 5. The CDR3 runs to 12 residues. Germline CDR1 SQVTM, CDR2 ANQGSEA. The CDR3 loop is CSLDSGSYEQYF. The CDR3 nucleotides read TGCAGCTTAGATAGCGGGAGCTACGAGCAGTACTTC.

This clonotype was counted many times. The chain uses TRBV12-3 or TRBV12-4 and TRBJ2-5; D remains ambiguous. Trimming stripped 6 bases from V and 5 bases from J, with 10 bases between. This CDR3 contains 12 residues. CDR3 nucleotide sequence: TGTGCCAGCAGGGGTCGTCCTGAGACCCAGTACTTC. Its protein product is CASRGRPETQYF.

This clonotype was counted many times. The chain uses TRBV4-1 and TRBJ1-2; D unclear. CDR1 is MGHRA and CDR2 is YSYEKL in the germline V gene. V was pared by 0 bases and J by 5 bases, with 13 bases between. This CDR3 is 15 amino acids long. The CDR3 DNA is TGCGCCAGCAGCCAAGATCTCGGGGAGATATATGGCTACACCTTC. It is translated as CASSQDLGEIYGYTF.

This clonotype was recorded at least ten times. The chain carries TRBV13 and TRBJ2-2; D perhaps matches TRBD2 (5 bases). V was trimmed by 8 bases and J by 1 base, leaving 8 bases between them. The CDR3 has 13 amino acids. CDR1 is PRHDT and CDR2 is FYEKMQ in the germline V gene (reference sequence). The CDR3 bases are TGTGCCAGCTCTCGGGAGAACACCGGGGAGCTGTTTTTT. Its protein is CASSRENTGELFF.

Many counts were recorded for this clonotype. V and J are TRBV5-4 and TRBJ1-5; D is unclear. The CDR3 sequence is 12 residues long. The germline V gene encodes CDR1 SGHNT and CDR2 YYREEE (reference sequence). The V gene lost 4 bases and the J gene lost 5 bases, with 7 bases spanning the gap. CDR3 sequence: CASSSPDQPQHF. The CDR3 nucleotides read TGTGCCAGCAGCAGTCCCGATCAGCCCCAGCATTTT.

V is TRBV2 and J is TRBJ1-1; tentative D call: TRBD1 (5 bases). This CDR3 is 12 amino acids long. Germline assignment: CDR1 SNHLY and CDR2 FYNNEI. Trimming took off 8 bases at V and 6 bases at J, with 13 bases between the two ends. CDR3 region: CASGGGGAEAFF. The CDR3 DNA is TGTGCCAGCGGCGGGGGGGGGGCTGAAGCTTTCTTT.

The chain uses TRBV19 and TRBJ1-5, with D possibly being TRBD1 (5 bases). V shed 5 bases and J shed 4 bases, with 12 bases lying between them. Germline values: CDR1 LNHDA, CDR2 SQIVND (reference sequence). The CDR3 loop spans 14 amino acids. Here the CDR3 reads CASSARQPNQPQHF. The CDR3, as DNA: TGTGCCAGTAGTGCACGACAGCCGAATCAGCCCCAGCATTTT.

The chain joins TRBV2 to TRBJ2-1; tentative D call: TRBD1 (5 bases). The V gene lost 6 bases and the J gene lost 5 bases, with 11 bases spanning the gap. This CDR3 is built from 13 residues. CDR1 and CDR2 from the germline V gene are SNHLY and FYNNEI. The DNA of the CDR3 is TGTGCCAGCAGACGGACACACGACAATGAGCAGTTCTTC. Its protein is CASRRTHDNEQFF. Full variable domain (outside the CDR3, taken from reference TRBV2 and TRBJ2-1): EPEVTQTPSHQVTQMGQEVILRCVPISNHLYFYWYRQILGQKVEFLVSFYNNEISEKSEIFDDQFSVERPDGSNFTLKIRSTKLEDSAMYFCASRRTHDNEQFFGPGTRLTVL.

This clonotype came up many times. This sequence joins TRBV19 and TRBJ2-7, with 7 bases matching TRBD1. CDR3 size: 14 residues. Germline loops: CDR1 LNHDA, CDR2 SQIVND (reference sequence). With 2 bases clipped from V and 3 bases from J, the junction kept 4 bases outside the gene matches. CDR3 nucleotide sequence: TGTGCCAGTAGTATAACAGGGGCGGTCTACGAGCAGTACTTC. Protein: CASSITGAVYEQYF.

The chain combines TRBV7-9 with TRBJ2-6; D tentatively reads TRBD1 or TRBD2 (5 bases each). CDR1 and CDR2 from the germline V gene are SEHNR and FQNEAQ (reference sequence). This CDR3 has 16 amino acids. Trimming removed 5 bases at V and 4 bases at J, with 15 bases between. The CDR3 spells CASSIPEGTGANVLTF. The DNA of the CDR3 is TGTGCCAGCAGCATACCAGAGGGGACCGGGGCCAACGTCCTGACTTTC. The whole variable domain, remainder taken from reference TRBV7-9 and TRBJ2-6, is DTGVSQNPRHKITKRGQNVTFRCDPISEHNRLYWYRQTLGQGPEFLTYFQNEAQLEKSRLLSDRFSAERPKGSFSTLEIQRTEQGDSAMYLCASSIPEGTGANVLTFGAGSRLTVL.

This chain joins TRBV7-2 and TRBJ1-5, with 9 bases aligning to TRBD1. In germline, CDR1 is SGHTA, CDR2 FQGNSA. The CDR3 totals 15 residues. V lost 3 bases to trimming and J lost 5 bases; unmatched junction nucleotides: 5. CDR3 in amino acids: CASSFRDRDHQPQHF. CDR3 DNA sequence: TGTGCCAGCAGCTTCCGGGACAGGGACCATCAGCCCCAGCATTTT.

The CDR3 loop reads CSSSGGSTDTQYF. For the CDR3, the DNA is TGCAGCTCTAGCGGGGGTAGCACAGATACGCAGTATTTT. J is TRBJ2-3 and V is TRBV29-1, with 10 bases fitting TRBD2. The CDR3 consists of 13 residues. The V gene's germline CDR1 is SQVTM and CDR2 ANQGSEA. Trimming removed 8 bases from V and 0 bases from J; junction bases left unmatched: 2.

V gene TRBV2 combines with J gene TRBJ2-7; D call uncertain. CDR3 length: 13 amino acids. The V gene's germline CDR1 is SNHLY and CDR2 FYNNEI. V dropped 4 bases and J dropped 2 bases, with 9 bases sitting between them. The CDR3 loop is CASSGWVPYEQYF. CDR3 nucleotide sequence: TGTGCCAGCAGTGGATGGGTCCCCTACGAGCAGTACTTC.

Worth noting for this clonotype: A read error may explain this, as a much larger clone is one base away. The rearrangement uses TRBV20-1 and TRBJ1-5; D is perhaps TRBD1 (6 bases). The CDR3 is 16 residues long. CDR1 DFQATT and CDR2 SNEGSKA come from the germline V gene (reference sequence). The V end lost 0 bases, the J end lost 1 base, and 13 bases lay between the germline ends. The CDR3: CSARENRDMSNQPQHF. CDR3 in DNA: TGCAGTGCTAGAGAAAACAGGGATATGAGCAATCAGCCCCAGCATTTT.

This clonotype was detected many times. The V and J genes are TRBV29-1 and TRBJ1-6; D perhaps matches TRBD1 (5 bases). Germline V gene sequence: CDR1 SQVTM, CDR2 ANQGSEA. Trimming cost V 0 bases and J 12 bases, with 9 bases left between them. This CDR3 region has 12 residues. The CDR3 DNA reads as TGCAGCGTTGAAGAAGGCGGGGGACCCCTCCACTTT. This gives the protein CSVEEGGGPLHF.

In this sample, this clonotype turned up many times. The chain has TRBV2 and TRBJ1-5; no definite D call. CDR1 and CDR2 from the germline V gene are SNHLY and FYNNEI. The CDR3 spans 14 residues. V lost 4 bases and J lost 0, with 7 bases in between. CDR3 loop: CASSVQSSNQPQHF. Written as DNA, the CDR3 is TGTGCCAGCAGTGTCCAATCTAGCAATCAGCCCCAGCATTTT.

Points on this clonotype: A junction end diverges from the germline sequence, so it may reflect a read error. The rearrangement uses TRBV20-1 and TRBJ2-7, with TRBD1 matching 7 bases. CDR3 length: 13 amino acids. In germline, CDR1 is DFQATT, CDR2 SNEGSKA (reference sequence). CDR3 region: CSASEGGQAGHSF. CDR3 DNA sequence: TGCAGTGCTAGTGAGGGCGGACAGGCCGGACATTCTTTC.

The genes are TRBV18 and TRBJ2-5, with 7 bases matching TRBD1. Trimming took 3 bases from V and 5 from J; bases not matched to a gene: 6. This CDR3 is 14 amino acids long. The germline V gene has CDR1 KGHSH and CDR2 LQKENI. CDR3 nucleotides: TGTGCCAGCTCACCCTCCGGGACAGTGGAGACCCAGTACTTC. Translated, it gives CASSPSGTVETQYF.